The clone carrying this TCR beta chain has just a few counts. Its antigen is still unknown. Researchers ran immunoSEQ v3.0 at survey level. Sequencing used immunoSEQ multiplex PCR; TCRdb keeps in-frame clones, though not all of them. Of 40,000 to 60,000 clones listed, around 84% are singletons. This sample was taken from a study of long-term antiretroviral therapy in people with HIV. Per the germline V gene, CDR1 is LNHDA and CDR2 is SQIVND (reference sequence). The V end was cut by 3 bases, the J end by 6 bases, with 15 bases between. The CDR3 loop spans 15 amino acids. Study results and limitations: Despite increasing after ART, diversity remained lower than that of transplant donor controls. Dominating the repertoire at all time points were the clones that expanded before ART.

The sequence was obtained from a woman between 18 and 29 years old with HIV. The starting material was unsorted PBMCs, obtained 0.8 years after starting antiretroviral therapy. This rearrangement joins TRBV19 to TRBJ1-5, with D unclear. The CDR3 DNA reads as TGTGCCAGTAGTATGGCGGGCGCCAGAAGTCAGCCCCAGCATTTT. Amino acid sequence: CASSMAGARSQPQHF.